This T cell receptor beta chain was obtained from a study of shared clonotypes between healthy human individuals (dated by TCRdb to 2018 to 2021). As for the study more broadly: A few men and a couple of women, aged 18 to 49 years, made up the cohort. Between about 0.8 and 8.9 billion PBMCs per donor were obtained by leukapheresis. To estimate repertoire size and how much clonotype sharing occurs between individuals, the study deeply sequenced the blood TCR repertoires of about 5 healthy adults. Per donor, three plates each were used for CD4 naive and CD4 memory, two for CD8 naive, and one for CD8 memory. To increase sequencing depth and limit assay-specific biases, TCR repertoire library preparation and sequencing were carried out by different laboratories using diverse techniques.

Clipping removes 5 bases from V and 3 bases from J, with 4 as the unmatched junction base count. The cysteine opens and the phenylalanine closes a CDR3 of 13 amino acids. Only CDR3 DNA is held: 39 bases, read in frame from base 1. The germline V gene provides CDR1 SGHAT and CDR2 FQNNGV. Healthy HIV-negative adults with no recently reported acute infections or vaccinations were included as donors. All donors were Caucasian adults living in Nashville, Tennessee, USA. CD4+ T cells were enriched through magnetic negative selection, after which naive cells were positively selected on CD45RA and the remaining negative fraction served as the memory subset. Blood was collected by leukapheresis, and PBMCs were isolated by Ficoll-Histopaque density gradient centrifugation and then cryopreserved in liquid nitrogen vapor phase. Analytical flow cytometry was used to check the purity and quantity of every magnetically sorted T cell population. Genomic DNA was isolated from each sorted fraction and quantified by UV absorbance on a Nanodrop 2000c.

General conclusions and limits of the study: Pairwise subsampling indicated that sequencing depth was expected to affect the degree of clonotype sharing among donors. Larger estimated clonotype richness was generally found for naive subsets than for memory subsets. Even with the large sequencing depth, rarefaction of the sorted-subset datasets indicated that sequencing was incomplete. Across a handful of donors, about 4.5% of naive CD4, approximately 4% of naive CD8, about 2% of memory CD4, and approximately 0.42% of memory CD8 clonotypes were shared. The genetic and exposure-history diversity represented was limited by the small number of donors. Compared with non-shared clonotypes, clonotypes shared by all four sorted-subset donors had higher generation probabilities. Sampling was limited to blood, and TCR repertoires in tissue likely differ from TCR repertoires in blood.

TCR CDR3 regions were amplified from genomic DNA by multiplex PCR using the deep immunoSEQ assay. For each cell subset, the extracted genomic DNA was distributed evenly across all wells of several immunoSEQ 96-well plates, and each plate served as one replicate. For sorted subsets, approximately 190 ng genomic DNA, equal to some 30,000 T cell genomes, was loaded into each replicate PCR. The purified libraries were quantified using a Qubit 3.0 fluorometer, sized with a Bioanalyzer 2100, and then quantified again using the KAPA Library Quantification kit. A separate single-read 150-cycle Illumina NextSeq 550 flow cell was used to sequence each immunoSEQ 96-well plate. Per the original workflow: Because only junctional sequences without quality scores were contained in the immunoSEQ output, filtering matching that applied to full-length reads could not be performed. Sequences were annotated with PyIR, a Python wrapper for IgBLAST v1.9, using IMGT germline references to assign V/J genes and CDR3. Any read was removed if the V/J assignment was weak (E-value above 1e-6), the CDR3 was missing, or the read contained stop codons, out-of-frame junctions, or ambiguous translated residues. V3J clonotypes were defined as sequences sharing an identical inferred V gene, J gene, and CDR3 amino acid sequence. The percentage overlap between two repertoires was calculated by dividing the number of shared unique clonotypes by the size of the smaller repertoire. Repertoire richness was assessed with RTK rarefaction, the Chao1 estimator, and Recon v2.1 estimates of unobserved clonotypes. Generation probabilities for all TCRbeta clonotypes obtained by the gDNA method from a handful of donors were computed using OLGA. TCRdb took over this immuneACCESS table, retaining in-frame rearrangements with V and J assigned. Such tables are incomplete; in checked studies, under half of the missing clones stem from an unresolved V gene, and the remainder is unexplained. The DNA was the basis for D and trimming; V, J and clone size are from that table. The sample yields approximately 2.5 million clones; just over 90% were counted once. The ten largest clones represent more than 0.12% of the sample.

For this clone: The antigen it recognizes is unknown. Base qualities were left out, and no much larger clone turns up one base away.

This clonotype was sampled from a man between 18 and 35 years old in good health. Specimen: naive CD4+ T cells sorted from blood. Taken with the paper, the label for cell subset or site translates to: CD45RA+ positively selected. In this chain, TRBV11-2 is recombined with TRBJ2-7; TRBD1 aligns with 7 central bases. The nucleotide sequence reads TGTGCCAGCAGCCCCGGGACAGTCTACGAGCAGTACTTC. This gives the protein CASSPGTVYEQYF.